Described below is a single T cell receptor beta chain sequence and its context. What it binds is not known. In germline, CDR1 is MNHEY, CDR2 SVGAGI. CDR3 length equals 14 residues. Trimming removed 6 bases from V and 5 bases from J, with 16 bases in between. Repertoires were generated with immunoSEQ multiplex PCR, while TCRdb's copy carries only in-frame clones and drops some. The sample contains around 300,000 clones, 88% of which appear only once. The study drew the donors from its approximately 110-subject validation cohort, separate from the 666-subject first cohort. This specimen belongs to a study of cytomegalovirus exposure and HLA in healthy donors. Overall study context: The platform used for the 95 to 150 validation repertoires matched that of the roughly 700 first-cohort repertoires, a later analysis reported.

Notes on the study in general: The study put 150 or so TCR beta chains on its list as cytomegalovirus-associated. Specificity for CMV antigens was confirmed in vitro for a few of the CMV-associated chains.

The chain combines TRBV6-5 with TRBJ1-1; the D gene is possibly TRBD1 (6 bases). Sequencing was performed on PBMCs. This TCR derives from a young woman in good health and CMV-seronegative. In nucleotides, the CDR3 is TGTGCCAGCAGAAATACAGGGATAGGAACTGAAGCTTTCTTT. Protein sequence: CASRNTGIGTEAFF.